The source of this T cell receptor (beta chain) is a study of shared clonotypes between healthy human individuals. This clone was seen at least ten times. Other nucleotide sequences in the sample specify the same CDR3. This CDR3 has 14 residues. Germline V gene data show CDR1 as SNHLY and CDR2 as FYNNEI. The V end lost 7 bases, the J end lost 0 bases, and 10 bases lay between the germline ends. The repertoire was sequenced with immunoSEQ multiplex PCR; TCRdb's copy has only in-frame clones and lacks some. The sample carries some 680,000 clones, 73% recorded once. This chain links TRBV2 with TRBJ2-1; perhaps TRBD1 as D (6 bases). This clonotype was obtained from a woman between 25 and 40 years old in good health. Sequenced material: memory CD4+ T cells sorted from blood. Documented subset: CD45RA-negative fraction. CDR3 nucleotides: TGTGCCAGCAAAGGGGGAAGCTCCTACAATGAGCAGTTCTTC. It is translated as CASKGGSSYNEQFF.